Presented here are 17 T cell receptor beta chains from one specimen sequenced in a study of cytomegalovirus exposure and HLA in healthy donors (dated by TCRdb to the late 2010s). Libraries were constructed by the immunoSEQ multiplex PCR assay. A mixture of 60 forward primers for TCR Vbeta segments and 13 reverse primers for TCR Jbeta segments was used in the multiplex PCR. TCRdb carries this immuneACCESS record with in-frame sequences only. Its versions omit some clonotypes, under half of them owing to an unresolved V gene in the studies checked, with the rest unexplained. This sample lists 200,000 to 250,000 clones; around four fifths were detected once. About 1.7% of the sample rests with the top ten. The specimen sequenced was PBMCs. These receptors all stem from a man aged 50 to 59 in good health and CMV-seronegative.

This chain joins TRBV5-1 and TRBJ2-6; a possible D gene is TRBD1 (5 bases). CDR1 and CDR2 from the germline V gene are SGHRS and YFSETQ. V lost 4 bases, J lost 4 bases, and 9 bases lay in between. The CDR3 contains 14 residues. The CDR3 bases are TGCGCCAGCAGCCTGACAGCAGGGGCCAACGTCCTGACTTTC. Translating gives CASSLTAGANVLTF.

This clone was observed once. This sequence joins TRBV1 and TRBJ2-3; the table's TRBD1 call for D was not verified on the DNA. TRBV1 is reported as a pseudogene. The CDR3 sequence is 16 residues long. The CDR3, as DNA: TGCACCAGCAGCCATGCCAGGGTGGCCGACACAGATACGCAGTATTTT. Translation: CTSSHARVADTDTQYF.

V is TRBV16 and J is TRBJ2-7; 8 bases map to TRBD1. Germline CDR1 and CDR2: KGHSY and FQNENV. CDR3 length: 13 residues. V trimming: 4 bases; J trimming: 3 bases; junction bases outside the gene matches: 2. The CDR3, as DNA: TGTGCCAGCAGCCTCGGACAGGGCTACGAGCAGTACTTC. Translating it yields CASSLGQGYEQYF.

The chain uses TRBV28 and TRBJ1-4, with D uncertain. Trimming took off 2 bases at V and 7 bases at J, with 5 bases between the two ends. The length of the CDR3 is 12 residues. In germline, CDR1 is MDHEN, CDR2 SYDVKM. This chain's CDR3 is CASSLRVEKLFF. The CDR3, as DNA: TGTGCCAGCAGTTTACGGGTTGAAAAACTGTTTTTT.

The CDR3 DNA sequence: TGTGCCAGCAGTTTGGGCAGGGGGCAAGGAGAAGCTTTCTTT. It specifies CASSLGRGQGEAFF. The chain is built from TRBV28 and TRBJ1-1, with 8 bases fitting TRBD1. This CDR3 is built from 14 residues. Per germline, CDR1 MDHEN and CDR2 SYDVKM. J was trimmed by 8 bases and V by 3 bases; bases with no gene match: 8.

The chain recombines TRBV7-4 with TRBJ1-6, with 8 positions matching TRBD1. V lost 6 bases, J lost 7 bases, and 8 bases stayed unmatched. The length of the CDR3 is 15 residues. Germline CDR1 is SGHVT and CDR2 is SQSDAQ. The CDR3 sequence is CASRADRVGNSPLHF. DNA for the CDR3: TGTGCCAGCAGGGCGGACAGGGTAGGCAATTCACCCCTCCACTTT.

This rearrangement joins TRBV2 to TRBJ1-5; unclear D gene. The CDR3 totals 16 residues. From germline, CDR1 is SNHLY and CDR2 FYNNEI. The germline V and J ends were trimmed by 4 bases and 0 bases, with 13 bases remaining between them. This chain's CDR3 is CASSVLERYSNQPQHF. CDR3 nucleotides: TGTGCCAGCAGTGTTCTTGAGCGGTATAGCAATCAGCCCCAGCATTTT.

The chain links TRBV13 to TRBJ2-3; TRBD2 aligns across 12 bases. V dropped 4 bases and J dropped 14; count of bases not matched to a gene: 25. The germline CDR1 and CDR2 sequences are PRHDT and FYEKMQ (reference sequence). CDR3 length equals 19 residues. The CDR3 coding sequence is TGTGCCAGCAGCTCGTCTAGGTCCCGAACTAGCGGGAGGTTAAGCGGGGGGTATTTT. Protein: CASSSSRSRTSGRLSGGYF.

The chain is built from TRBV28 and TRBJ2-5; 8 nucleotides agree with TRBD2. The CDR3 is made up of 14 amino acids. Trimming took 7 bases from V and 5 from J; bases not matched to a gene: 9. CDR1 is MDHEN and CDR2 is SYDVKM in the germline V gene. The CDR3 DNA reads TGTGCCAGCAAAACGGGAGGGGATCACGAGACCCAGTACTTC. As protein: CASKTGGDHETQYF.

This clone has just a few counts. The CDR3 protein is CASSLGARQQNTEAFF. The CDR3 coding sequence is TGTGCCAGCAGTTTGGGTGCCAGACAGCAGAACACTGAAGCTTTCTTT. This rearrangement joins TRBV28 to TRBJ1-1; possible D gene TRBD1, 5 bases. The CDR3 has 16 amino acids. Germline assignment: CDR1 MDHEN and CDR2 SYDVKM. V was shortened by 3 bases and J by 1 base, with 15 bases between the two germline ends.

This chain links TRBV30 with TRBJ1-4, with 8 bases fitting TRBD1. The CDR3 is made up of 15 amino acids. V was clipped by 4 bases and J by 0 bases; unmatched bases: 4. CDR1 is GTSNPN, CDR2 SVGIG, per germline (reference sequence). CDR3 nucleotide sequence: TGTGCCTGGACCCCGGGACAGGCAACTAATGAAAAACTGTTTTTT. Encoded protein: CAWTPGQATNEKLFF.

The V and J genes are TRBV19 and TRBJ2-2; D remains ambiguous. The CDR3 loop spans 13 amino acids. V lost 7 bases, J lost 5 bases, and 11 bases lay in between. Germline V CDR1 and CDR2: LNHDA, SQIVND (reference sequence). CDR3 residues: CASTPFRTGELFF. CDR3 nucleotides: TGTGCCAGTACCCCCTTCCGGACCGGGGAGCTGTTTTTT.

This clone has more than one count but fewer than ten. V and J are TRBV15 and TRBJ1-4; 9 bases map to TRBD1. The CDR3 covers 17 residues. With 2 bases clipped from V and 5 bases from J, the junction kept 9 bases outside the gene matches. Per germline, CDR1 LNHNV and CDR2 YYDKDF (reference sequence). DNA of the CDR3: TGTGCCACCAGCAGACACCCTGGGACAGGGTGGAATGAAAAACTGTTTTTT. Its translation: CATSRHPGTGWNEKLFF.

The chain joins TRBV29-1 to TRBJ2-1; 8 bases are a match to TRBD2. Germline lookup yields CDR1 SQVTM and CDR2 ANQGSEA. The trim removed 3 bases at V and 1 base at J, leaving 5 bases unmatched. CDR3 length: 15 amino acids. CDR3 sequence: CSVDRGTRSYNEQFF. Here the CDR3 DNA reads TGCAGCGTTGATCGTGGGACTAGGTCCTACAATGAGCAGTTCTTC.

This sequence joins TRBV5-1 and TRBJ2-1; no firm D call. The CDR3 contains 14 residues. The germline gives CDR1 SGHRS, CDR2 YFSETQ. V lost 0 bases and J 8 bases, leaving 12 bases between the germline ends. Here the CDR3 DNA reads TGCGCCAGCAGCTTGGAGAGGCGCTGGGATGAGCAGTTCTTC. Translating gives CASSLERRWDEQFF.

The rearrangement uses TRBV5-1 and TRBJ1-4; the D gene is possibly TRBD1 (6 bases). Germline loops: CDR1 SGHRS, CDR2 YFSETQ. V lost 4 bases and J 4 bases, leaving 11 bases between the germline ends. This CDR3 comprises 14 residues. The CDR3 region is CASSQDSGNEKLFF. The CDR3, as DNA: TGCGCCAGCAGCCAGGACAGTGGTAATGAAAAACTGTTTTTT.

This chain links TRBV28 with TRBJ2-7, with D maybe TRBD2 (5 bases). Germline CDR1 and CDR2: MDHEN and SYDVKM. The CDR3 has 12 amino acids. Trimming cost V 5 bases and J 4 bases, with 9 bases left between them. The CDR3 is CASSPGRYEQYF. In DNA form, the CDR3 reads TGTGCCAGCAGTCCGGGGAGATACGAGCAGTACTTC.